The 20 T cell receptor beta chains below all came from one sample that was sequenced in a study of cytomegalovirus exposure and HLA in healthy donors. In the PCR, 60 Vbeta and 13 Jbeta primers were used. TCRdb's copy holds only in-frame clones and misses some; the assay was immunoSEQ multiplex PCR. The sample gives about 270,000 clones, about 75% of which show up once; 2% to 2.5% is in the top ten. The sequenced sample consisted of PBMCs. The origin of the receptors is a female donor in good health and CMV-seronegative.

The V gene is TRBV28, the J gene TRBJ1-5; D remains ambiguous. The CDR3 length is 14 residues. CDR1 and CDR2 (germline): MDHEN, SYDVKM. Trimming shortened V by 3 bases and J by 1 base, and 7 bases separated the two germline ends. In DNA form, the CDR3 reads TGTGCCAGCAGTTTTGGGCGCAGCAATCAGCCCCAGCATTTT. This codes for CASSFGRSNQPQHF.

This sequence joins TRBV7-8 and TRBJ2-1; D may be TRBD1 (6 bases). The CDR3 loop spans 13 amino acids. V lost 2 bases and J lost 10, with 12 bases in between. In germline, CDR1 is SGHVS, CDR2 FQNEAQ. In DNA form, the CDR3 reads TGTGCCAGCAGCTTACCACCCGGGACAGAGCAGTTCTTC. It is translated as CASSLPPGTEQFF.

CDR3 region: CASSAPSGTGYNSPLHF. CDR3 nucleotide sequence: TGTGCCAGCAGCGCCCCAAGCGGGACAGGGTATAATTCACCCCTCCACTTT. The rearrangement joins TRBV6-4 to TRBJ1-6; 9 nucleotides align to TRBD1. Losses at the gene ends were 6 bases for V and 4 bases for J; bases not matched to a gene: 10. The CDR3 has 17 amino acids. CDR1 is MRHNA, CDR2 SNTAGT, per germline.

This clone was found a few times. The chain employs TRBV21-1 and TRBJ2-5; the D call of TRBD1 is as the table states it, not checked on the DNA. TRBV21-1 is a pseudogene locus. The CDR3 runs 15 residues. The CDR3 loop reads CASKGDESGRETQYF. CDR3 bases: TGTGCCAGCAAAGGGGATGAGTCCGGGCGGGAGACCCAGTACTTC.

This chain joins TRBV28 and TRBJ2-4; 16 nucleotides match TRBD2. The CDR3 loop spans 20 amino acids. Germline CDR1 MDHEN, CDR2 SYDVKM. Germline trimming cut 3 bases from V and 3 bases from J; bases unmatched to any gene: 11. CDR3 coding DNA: TGTGCCAGCAGTTTGGGTCTGTGGGGACTAGCGGGAGGGGACAAAAACATTCAGTACTTC. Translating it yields CASSLGLWGLAGGDKNIQYF.

This CDR3 reads CASAGGDTQYF. Written as DNA, the CDR3 is TGTGCCAGCGCGGGGGGGGATACGCAGTATTTT. This chain connects TRBV2 to TRBJ2-3; TRBD2 aligns across 9 bases. CDR1 is SNHLY and CDR2 is FYNNEI in the germline V gene. The CDR3 sequence is 11 residues long. The V segment lost 8 bases and the J segment 6 bases; nucleotides outside the gene matches: 0. Full variable domain (outside the CDR3, taken from reference TRBV2 and TRBJ2-3): EPEVTQTPSHQVTQMGQEVILRCVPISNHLYFYWYRQILGQKVEFLVSFYNNEISEKSEIFDDQFSVERPDGSNFTLKIRSTKLEDSAMYFCASAGGDTQYFGPGTRLTVL.

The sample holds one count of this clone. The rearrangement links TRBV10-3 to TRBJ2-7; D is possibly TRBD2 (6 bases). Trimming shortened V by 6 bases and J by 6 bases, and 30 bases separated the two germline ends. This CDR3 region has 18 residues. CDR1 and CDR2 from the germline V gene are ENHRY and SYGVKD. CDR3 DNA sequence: TGTGCCATCAGGGTGACCCCGGGGGAAGGGGCGGACTACGGCGAGCAGTACTTC. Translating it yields CAIRVTPGEGADYGEQYF.

The CDR3 coding sequence is TGTGCCAGCAGCGGAAGGACACTAAACACCGGGGAGCTGTTTTTT. Its protein is CASSGRTLNTGELFF. This chain connects TRBV7-6 to TRBJ2-2, with D maybe TRBD1 (5 bases). CDR1 is SGHVS, CDR2 FNYEAQ, per germline. Trimming removed 5 bases from V and 2 bases from J, with 12 bases in between. The length of the CDR3 is 15 residues.

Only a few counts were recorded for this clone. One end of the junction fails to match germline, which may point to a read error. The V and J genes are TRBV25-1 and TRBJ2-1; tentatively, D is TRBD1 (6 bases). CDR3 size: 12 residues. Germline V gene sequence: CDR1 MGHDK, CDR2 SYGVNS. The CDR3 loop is CASSVGTSRPVF. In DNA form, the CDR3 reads TGTGCCAGCAGTGTCGGGACATCGAGGCCGGTCTTC.

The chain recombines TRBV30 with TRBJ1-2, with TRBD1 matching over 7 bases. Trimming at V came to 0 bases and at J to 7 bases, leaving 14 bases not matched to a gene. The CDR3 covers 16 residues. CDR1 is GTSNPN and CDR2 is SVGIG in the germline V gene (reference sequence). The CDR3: CAWSVRDSFKRGGYTF. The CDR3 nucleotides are TGTGCCTGGAGTGTGCGGGACAGTTTCAAAAGGGGTGGCTACACCTTC. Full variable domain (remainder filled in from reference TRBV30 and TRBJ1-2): SQTIHQWPATLVQPVGSPLSLECTVEGTSNPNLYWYRQAAGRGLQLLFYSVGIGQISSEVPQNLSASRPQDRQFILSSKKLLLSDSGFYLCAWSVRDSFKRGGYTFGSGTRLTVV.

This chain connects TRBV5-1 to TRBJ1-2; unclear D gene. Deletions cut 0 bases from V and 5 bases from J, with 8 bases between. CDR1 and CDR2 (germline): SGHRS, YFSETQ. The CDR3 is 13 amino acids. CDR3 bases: TGCGCCAGCAGCTTGGCACAGAGATATGGCTACACCTTC. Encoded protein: CASSLAQRYGYTF.

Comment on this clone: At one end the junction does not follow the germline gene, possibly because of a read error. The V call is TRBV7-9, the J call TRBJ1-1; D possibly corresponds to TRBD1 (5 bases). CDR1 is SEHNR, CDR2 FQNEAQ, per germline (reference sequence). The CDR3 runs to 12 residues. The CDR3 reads CSSSFTEGRAFF. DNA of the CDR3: TGTTCCAGCAGCTTTACGGAGGGGAGAGCTTTCTTT.

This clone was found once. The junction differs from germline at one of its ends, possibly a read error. Written as DNA, the CDR3 is TGTTCCAGCAGCTTACTACAGGGATCAAGCCACGAGCAGTACTTC. Its protein is CSSSLLQGSSHEQYF. This chain uses TRBV7-9 with TRBJ2-7; possibly TRBD1 for D (6 bases). The germline V gene encodes CDR1 SEHNR and CDR2 FQNEAQ (reference sequence). This CDR3 contains 15 residues. Supplemented by reference TRBV7-9 and TRBJ2-7, the full variable domain reads DTGVSQNPRHKITKRGQNVTFRCDPISEHNRLYWYRQTLGQGPEFLTYFQNEAQLEKSRLLSDRFSAERPKGSFSTLEIQRTEQGDSAMYLCSSSLLQGSSHEQYFGPGTRLTVT.

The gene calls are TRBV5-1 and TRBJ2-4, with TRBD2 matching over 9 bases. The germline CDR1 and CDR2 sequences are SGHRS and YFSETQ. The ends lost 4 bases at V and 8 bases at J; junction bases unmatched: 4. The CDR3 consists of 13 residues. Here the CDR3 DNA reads TGCGCCAGCAGCCGCGGGGGGGGCGACATTCAGTACTTC. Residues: CASSRGGGDIQYF.

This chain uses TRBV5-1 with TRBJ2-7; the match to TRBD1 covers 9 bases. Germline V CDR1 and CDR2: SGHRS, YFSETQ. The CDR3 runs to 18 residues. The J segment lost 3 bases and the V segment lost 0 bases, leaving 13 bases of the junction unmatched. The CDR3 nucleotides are TGCGCCAGCAGCTTGGCCGCCTCGCGGACAGGGGCGGTCTACGAGCAGTACTTC. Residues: CASSLAASRTGAVYEQYF.

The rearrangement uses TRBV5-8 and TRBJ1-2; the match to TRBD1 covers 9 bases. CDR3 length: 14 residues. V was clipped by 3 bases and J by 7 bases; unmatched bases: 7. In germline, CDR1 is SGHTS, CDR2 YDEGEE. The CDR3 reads CASSSGQGWSGYTF. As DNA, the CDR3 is TGTGCCAGCAGCTCGGGACAGGGTTGGAGTGGCTACACCTTC.

The CDR3: CAWSVLSNRYTF. The CDR3 DNA sequence: TGTGCCTGGAGTGTACTCTCAAACCGCTACACCTTC. J is TRBJ1-2 and V is TRBV30; D is unclear. Trimming took 0 bases from V and 9 from J, leaving 11 bases between them. This CDR3 is built from 12 residues. CDR1 and CDR2 from the germline V gene are GTSNPN and SVGIG (reference sequence).

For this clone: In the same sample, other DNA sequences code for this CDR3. The CDR3 nucleotides are TGTGCCAGCAGTTTAATACAGGGCAACTATGGCTACACCTTC. The encoded protein is CASSLIQGNYGYTF. V is TRBV28 and J is TRBJ1-2; TRBD1 might be the D (6 bases). Germline CDR1 is MDHEN and CDR2 is SYDVKM. The CDR3 is 14 residues long. Trimming pared 2 bases from V and 2 bases from J, leaving 9 bases between.

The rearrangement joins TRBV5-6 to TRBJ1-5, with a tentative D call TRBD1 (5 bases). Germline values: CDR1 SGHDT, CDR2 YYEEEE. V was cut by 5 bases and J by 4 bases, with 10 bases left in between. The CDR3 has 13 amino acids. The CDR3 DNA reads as TGTGCCAGCAGTCAAGACAGAAATCAGCCCCAGCATTTT. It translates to CASSQDRNQPQHF. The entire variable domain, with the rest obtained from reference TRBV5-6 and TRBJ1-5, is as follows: DAGVTQSPTHLIKTRGQQVTLRCSPKSGHDTVSWYQQALGQGPQFIFQYYEEEERQRGNFPDRFSGHQFPNYSSELNVNALLLGDSALYLCASSQDRNQPQHFGDGTRLSIL.

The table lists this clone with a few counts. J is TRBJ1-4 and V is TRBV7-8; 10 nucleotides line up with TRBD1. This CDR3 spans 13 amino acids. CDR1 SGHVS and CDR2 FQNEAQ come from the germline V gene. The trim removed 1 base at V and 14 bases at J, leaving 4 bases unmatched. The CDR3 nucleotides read TGTGCCAGCAGCTTAGAGGACAGGGGGGGTCTGTTTTTT. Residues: CASSLEDRGGLFF. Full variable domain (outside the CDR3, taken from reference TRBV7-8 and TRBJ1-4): GAGVSQSPRYKVAKRGQDVALRCDPISGHVSLFWYQQALGQGPEFLTYFQNEAQLDKSGLPSDRFFAERPEGSVSTLKIQRTQQEDSAVYLCASSLEDRGGLFFGSGTQLSVL.